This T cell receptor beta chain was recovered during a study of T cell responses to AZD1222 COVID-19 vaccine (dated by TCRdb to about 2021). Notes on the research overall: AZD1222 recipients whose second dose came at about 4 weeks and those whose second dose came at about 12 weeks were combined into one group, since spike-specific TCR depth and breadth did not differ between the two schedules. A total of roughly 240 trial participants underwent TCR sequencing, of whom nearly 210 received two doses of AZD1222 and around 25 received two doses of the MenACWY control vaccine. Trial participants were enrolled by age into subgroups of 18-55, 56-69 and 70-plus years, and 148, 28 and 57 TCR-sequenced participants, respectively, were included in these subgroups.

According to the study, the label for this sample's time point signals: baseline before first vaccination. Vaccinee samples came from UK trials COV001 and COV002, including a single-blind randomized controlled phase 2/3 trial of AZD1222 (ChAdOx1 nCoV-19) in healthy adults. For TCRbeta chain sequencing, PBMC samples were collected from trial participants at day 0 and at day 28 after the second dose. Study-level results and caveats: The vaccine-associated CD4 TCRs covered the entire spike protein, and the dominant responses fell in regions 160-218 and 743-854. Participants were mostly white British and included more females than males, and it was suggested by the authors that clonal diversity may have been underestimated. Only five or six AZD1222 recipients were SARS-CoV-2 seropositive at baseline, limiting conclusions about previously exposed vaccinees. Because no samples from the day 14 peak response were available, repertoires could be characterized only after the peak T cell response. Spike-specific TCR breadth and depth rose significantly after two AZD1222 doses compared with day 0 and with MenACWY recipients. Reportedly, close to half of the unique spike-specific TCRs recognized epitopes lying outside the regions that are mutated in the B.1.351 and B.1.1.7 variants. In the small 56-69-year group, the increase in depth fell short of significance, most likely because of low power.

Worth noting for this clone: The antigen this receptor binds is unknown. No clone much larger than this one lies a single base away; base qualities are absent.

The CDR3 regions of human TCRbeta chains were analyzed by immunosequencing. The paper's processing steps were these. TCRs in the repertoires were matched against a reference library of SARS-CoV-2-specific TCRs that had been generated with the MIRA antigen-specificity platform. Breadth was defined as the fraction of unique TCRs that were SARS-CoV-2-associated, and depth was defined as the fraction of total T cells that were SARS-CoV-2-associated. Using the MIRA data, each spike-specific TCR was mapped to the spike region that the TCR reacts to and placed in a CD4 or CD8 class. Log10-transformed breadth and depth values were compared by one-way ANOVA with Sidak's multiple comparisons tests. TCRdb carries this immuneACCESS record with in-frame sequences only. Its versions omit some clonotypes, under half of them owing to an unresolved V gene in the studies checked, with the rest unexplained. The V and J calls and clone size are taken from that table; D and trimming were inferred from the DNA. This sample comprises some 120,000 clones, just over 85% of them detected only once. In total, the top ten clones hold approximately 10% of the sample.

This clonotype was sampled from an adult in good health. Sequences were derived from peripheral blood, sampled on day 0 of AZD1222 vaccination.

The DNA sequence is given as TGTGCCAGCAGTGACAGAGGGACTCCCGGACATAGTGGAAACACCATATATTTT. It translates to CASSDRGTPGHSGNTIYF. The rearranged segments are TRBV25-1 and TRBJ1-3; TRBD1 could be the D gene, as 5 bases match. The V and J ends are trimmed by 3 bases and 3 bases, leaving 21 bases between them. The CDR3 spans 18 residues, from the cysteine through the phenylalanine. This entry keeps only the CDR3 DNA: 54 bases, framed from base 1. CDR1 is given as MGHDK and CDR2 as SYGVNS, both from the germline V gene.